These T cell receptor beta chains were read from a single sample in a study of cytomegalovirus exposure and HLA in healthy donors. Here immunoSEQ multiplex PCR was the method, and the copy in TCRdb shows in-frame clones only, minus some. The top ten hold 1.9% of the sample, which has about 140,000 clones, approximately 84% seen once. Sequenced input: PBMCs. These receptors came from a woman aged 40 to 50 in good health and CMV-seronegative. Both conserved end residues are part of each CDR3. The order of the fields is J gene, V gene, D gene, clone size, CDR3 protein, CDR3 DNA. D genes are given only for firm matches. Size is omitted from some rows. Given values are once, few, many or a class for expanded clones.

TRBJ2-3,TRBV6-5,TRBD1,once,CASSWDRGNTDTQYF,TGTGCCAGCAGTTGGGACAGGGGGAACACAGATACGCAGTATTTT
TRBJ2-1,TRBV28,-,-,CASSSGQYNEQFF,TGTGCCAGCAGTTCAGGACAGTACAATGAGCAGTTCTTC
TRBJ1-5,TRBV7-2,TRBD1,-,CASRPTGGPSYQPQHF,TGTGCCAGCAGACCGACAGGGGGCCCTTCCTATCAGCCCCAGCATTTT
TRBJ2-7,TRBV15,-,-,CATSYDSYEQYF,TGTGCCACCAGCTACGACTCGTACGAGCAGTACTTC
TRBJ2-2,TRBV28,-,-,CASSYSSTGELFF,TGTGCCAGCAGTTACTCGAGCACCGGGGAGCTGTTTTTT
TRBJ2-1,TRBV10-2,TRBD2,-,CATQGLAGPSYNEQFF,TGCGCCACCCAAGGGCTAGCGGGTCCTTCCTACAATGAGCAGTTCTTC
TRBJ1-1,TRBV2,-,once,CATLIDTEAFF,TGTGCCACCCTTATCGACACTGAAGCTTTCTTT
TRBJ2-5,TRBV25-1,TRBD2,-,CASSAGGGKETQYF,TGTGCCAGCAGTGCCGGGGGGGGAAAAGAGACCCAGTACTTC
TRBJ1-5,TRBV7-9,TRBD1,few,CASSSDRSSNQPQHF,TGTGCCAGCAGTTCGGACAGGTCCAGCAATCAGCCCCAGCATTTT
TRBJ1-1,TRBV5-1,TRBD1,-,CASSQAGGANTEAFF,TGCGCCAGCAGCCAGGCAGGGGGAGCGAACACTGAAGCTTTCTTT
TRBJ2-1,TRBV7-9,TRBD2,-,CASSLLAGGSWAGNEQFF,TGTGCCAGCAGCTTACTAGCGGGAGGCTCTTGGGCTGGTAATGAGCAGTTCTTC
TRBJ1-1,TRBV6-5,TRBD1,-,CASINTGTGYTEAFF,TGTGCCAGCATTAACACCGGGACAGGGTACACTGAAGCTTTCTTT
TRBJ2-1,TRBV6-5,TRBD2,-,CASSYRTSGSNEQFF,TGTGCCAGCAGTTACCGGACTAGCGGTTCCAATGAGCAGTTCTTC
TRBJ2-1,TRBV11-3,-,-,CASSLEWLAEQFF,TGTGCCAGCAGCTTAGAGTGGCTAGCGGAGCAGTTCTTC
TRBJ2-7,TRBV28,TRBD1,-,CASSLSTGVFSYEQYF,TGTGCCAGCAGTTTATCGACAGGGGTCTTTTCCTACGAGCAGTACTTC
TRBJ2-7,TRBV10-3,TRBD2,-,CAIGLAEAYEQYF,TGTGCCATCGGGCTAGCGGAGGCCTACGAGCAGTACTTC
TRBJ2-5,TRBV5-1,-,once,CASSLFRETQYF,TGCGCCAGCAGCTTGTTTCGGGAGACCCAGTACTTC
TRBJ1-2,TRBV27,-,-,CASSPSDKNGYTF,TGTGCCAGCAGTCCCTCGGACAAGAATGGCTACACCTTC
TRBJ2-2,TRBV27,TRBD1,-,CASSLSDRGVTNTGELFF,TGTGCCAGCAGTTTATCTGACAGGGGGGTAACGAACACCGGGGAGCTGTTTTTT
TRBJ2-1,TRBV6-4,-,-,CASSVGGELYNEQFF,TGTGCCAGCAGTGTCGGCGGGGAACTATACAATGAGCAGTTCTTC
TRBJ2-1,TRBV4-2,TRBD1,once,CASSQDRTGEYEQFF,TGTGCCAGCAGCCAAGACCGGACAGGGGAATATGAGCAGTTCTTC
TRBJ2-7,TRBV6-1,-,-,CASSESRYEQYF,TGTGCCAGCAGTGAATCCAGGTACGAGCAGTACTTC
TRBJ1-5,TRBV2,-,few,CASSDNGGPNQPQHF,TGTGCCAGCAGTGACAATGGGGGCCCCAATCAGCCCCAGCATTTT
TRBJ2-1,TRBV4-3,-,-,CASSQDLGGGWNEQFF,TGCGCCAGCAGCCAAGATCTCGGGGGAGGATGGAATGAGCAGTTCTTC
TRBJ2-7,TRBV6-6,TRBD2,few,CATSTSGSTHEQYF,TGTGCCACCTCTACTAGCGGGAGTACCCACGAGCAGTACTTC
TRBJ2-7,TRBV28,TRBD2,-,CATNRPTGTSGIYEQYF,TGTGCCACTAATCGCCCAACCGGGACTAGCGGGATCTACGAGCAGTACTTC
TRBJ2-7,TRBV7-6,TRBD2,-,CASSEAGGISYEQYF,TGTGCCAGCAGCGAAGCGGGAGGGATCTCCTACGAGCAGTACTTC
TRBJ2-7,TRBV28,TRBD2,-,CASRSAGGPREQYF,TGTGCCAGCAGATCGGCGGGAGGGCCGCGGGAGCAGTACTTC
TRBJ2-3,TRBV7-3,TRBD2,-,CASSRLAGTDTQYF,TGTGCCAGCAGTCGACTAGCGGGCACAGATACGCAGTATTTT
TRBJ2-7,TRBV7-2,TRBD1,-,CASSQVDRGEQYF,TGTGCCAGCAGCCAAGTCGACAGGGGTGAGCAGTACTTC
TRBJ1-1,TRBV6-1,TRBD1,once,CASSEARWTGEAFF,TGTGCCAGCAGTGAAGCGCGCTGGACAGGGGAAGCTTTCTTT
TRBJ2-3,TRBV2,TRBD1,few,CASRASRTGGPTSTDTQYF,TGTGCCAGCAGGGCCTCGCGGACAGGGGGTCCTACCTCCACAGATACGCAGTATTTT
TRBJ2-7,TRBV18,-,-,CASSGELSSYEQYF,TGTGCCAGCTCCGGGGAATTGAGCTCCTACGAGCAGTACTTC
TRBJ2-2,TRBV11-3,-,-,CASSLGHLTGELFF,TGTGCCAGCAGCTTGGGACACCTCACCGGGGAGCTGTTTTTT
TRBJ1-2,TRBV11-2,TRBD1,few,CASSLEGGGDYTF,TGTGCCAGCAGCTTAGAAGGGGGCGGAGACTACACCTTC
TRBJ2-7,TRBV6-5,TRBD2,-,CASSYYGGSNEQYF,TGTGCCAGCAGTTACTATGGCGGGAGCAACGAGCAGTACTTC
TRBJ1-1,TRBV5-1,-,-,CASSPLGGNTEAFF,TGCGCCAGCAGCCCCTTGGGGGGGAACACTGAAGCTTTCTTT
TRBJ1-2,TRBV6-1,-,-,CASSEEGLTNYGYTF,TGTGCCAGCAGTGAAGAGGGGCTCACTAACTATGGCTACACCTTC
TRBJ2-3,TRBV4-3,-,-,CASSQETREGTQYF,TGCGCCAGCAGCCAAGAAACCAGGGAAGGTACGCAGTATTTT
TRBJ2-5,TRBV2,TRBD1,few,CASSRKRAGGNQETQYF,TGTGCCAGCAGTCGGAAAAGGGCAGGGGGAAATCAAGAGACCCAGTACTTC
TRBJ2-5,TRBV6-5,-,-,CASSYWGRETQYF,TGTGCCAGCAGTTACTGGGGGCGGGAGACCCAGTACTTC
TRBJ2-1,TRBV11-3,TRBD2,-,CASSLDMGLAGVNTEQFF,TGTGCCAGCAGCTTAGATATGGGACTAGCGGGAGTCAATACTGAGCAGTTCTTC
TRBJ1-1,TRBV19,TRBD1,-,CASKRHRGRNTEAFF,TGTGCCAGTAAGAGACACAGGGGAAGGAACACTGAAGCTTTCTTT
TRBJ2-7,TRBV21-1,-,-,CASRRDRGLYEQYF,TGTGCCAGCAGAAGGGACAGGGGGCTCTACGAGCAGTACTTC
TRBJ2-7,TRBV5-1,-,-,CASGGGLGSYEQYF,TGCGCCAGCGGAGGAGGTCTTGGCTCCTACGAGCAGTACTTC
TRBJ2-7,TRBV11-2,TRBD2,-,CASSAGSGRGGGAYEQYF,TGTGCCAGCAGCGCCGGGAGCGGGAGGGGTGGGGGGGCCTACGAGCAGTACTTC
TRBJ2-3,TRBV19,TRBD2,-,CASRQLAGVGDTQYF,TGTGCCAGTAGGCAACTAGCGGGAGTCGGGGATACGCAGTATTTT
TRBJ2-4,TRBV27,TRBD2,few,CASSALAGVTNIQYF,TGTGCCAGCAGTGCACTAGCGGGAGTAACGAACATTCAGTACTTC
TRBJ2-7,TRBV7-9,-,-,CASSLDGWESYEQYF,TGTGCCAGCAGCTTAGACGGGTGGGAGAGCTACGAGCAGTACTTC
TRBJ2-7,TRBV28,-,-,CASSLSSGTPIYEQYF,TGTGCCAGCAGTTTATCCTCCGGGACTCCGATTTACGAGCAGTACTTC
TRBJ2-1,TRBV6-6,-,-,CASTSEASDRDEQFF,TGTGCCAGCACCAGCGAGGCCTCCGACCGGGATGAGCAGTTCTTC
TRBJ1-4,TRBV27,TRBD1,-,CASSPKSGWLGQAATNEKLFF,TGTGCCAGCAGTCCCAAATCAGGGTGGCTTGGACAGGCGGCAACTAATGAAAAACTGTTTTTT
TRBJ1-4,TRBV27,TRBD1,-,CASTPGTGVYEKLFF,TGTGCCAGCACCCCTGGCACAGGGGTTTATGAAAAACTGTTTTTT
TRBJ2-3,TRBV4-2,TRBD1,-,CASSQAGQSTDTQYF,TGTGCCAGCAGCCAAGCGGGACAGTCCACAGATACGCAGTATTTT
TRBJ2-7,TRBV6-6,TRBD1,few,CASAKLQGGEQYF,TGTGCCAGCGCTAAACTACAGGGGGGCGAGCAGTACTTC
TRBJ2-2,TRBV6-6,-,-,CASSRGGTGELFF,TGTGCCAGCAGCAGGGGAGGGACCGGGGAGCTGTTTTTT
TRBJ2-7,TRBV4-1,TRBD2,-,CASSLLAGGAHEQYF,TGCGCCAGCAGCCTTCTTGCGGGAGGGGCCCACGAGCAGTACTTC
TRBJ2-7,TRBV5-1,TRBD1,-,CASRAGTGSSYEQYF,TGCGCCAGCAGAGCCGGGACAGGGAGCTCCTACGAGCAGTACTTC
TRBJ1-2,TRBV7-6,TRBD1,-,CASSLDGTGGFGGYTF,TGTGCCAGCAGCTTAGACGGGACAGGGGGATTTGGTGGCTACACCTTC